This T cell receptor beta chain was sequenced during a study of post-analysis software for immune sequencing data. Study summary: Disease courses included relapsing-remitting, secondary progressive and progressive-relapsing multiple sclerosis.

Study conclusions and caveats: Among multiple sclerosis patients, normalized Chao1 diversity was significantly below that of controls. Those samples that were prepared in the same batch co-clustered strongly by F measure. In patients, TRBV5-6, TRBV5-1 and TRBV20-1 belonged to five or six TRBV segments found more frequently than in controls.

In regard to this clonotype: Its specificity is unknown.

Unique-molecular-identifier-tagged TCR beta cDNA libraries were used. Each batch of about 0.9 to 10 million T cells produced 490,000 or so cDNA molecules. From the PCR reads, TCRdb called clonotypes with MiXCR, one entry per CDR3 protein. The table includes roughly 620,000 distinct CDR3 sequences, roughly 45% detected once. Germline V gene sequence: CDR1 MNHGY, CDR2 SVAAGI. There are 14 residues in the CDR3. The source of this sequence is a girl aged 5-17 years with multiple sclerosis. The chain combines TRBV6-9 with TRBJ2-7, with D perhaps matching TRBD1 or TRBD2 (6 bases each). The J call is doubtful: the DNA matches TRBJ2-5 better. The material sequenced was blood. The CDR3 region has the DNA TGTGCCAACTACTCCTCCGGGGGCCGGGAGACCCAGTACTTC. Its protein is CANYSSGGRETQYF.